This record concerns one T cell receptor beta chain sequence. Generated by immunoSEQ multiplex PCR, the TCRdb table keeps only in-frame clones and is missing some. The data contain 120,000 or so clones, about 96% of them seen just once; the ten biggest clones take up 1.7%. Per the germline V gene, CDR1 is LGHNT and CDR2 is FRNRAP. V dropped 1 base and J dropped 2 bases, with 5 bases sitting between them. This CDR3 has 13 amino acids. The sample is drawn from a study of cytomegalovirus exposure and HLA in healthy donors. This clonotype was sampled from a man younger than 35 in good health and CMV-seronegative. The chain couples TRBV12-5 to TRBJ1-2; D unresolved. The sample was PBMCs. CDR3 coding DNA: TGTGCTAGTGGTTTGGCGGGAAACTATGGCTACACCTTC. It yields the protein CASGLAGNYGYTF.